These T cell receptor beta chains were read from a single sample in a study of T cell repertoires in cytomegalovirus infection. MiXCR, run by TCRdb on the reads, gives a single entry per CDR3 protein. This table has about 140,000 distinct CDR3 sequences, under 8% appearing once. The sequencing input was PBMCs. The receptors shown here come from a human donor in good health (CMV status not recorded). Some clones in this sample may be carry-over from other donors' samples. Both conserved end residues are part of each CDR3. The D gene is left open where the match is weak. Part of the rows lack a size; the others show once, few, many or a class for expanded clones.

d_gene,j_gene,abundance,v_gene,CDR3aa,CDR3nt
TRBD2,TRBJ2-1,many,TRBV20-1,CSARDWGGGRGYNEQFF,TGCAGTGCTAGAGATTGGGGCGGGGGGCGAGGGTACAATGAGCAGTTCTTC
-,TRBJ2-5,few,TRBV20-1,CSATPPGPFQETQYF,TGCAGTGCTACTCCACCGGGACCATTTCAAGAGACCCAGTACTTC
TRBD1,TRBJ1-5,many,TRBV7-9,CASSVGQGAQPQHF,TGTGCCAGCAGCGTGGGACAGGGGGCACAGCCCCAGCATTTT
-,TRBJ2-1,many,TRBV7-3,CASSRLLSSYNEQFF,TGTGCCAGCAGCCGCCTATTGAGCTCCTACAATGAGCAGTTCTTC
-,TRBJ2-5,-,TRBV19,CASRRTSLSGEAQYF,TGTGCCAGTAGAAGGACCTCACTCTCAGGGGAGGCCCAGTACTTC
TRBD1,TRBJ1-5,-,TRBV27,CASSLQGTGRNQPQHF,TGTGCCAGCAGTTTACAAGGGACAGGCCGCAATCAGCCCCAGCATTTT
-,TRBJ2-1,many,TRBV7-8,CASSFILDRDEQFF,TGTGCCAGCAGCTTTATCTTGGACCGGGATGAGCAGTTCTTC
-,TRBJ2-5,few,TRBV20-1,CSARGGTGETQYF,TGCAGTGCTAGAGGAGGGACGGGAGAGACCCAGTACTTC
TRBD1,TRBJ2-2,few,TRBV20-1,CSARGTGGLHTGELFF,TGCAGTGCTAGGGGGACAGGGGGTCTTCACACCGGGGAGCTGTTTTTT
TRBD1,TRBJ2-4,many,TRBV11-3,CASSPGTVSPIAKNIQYF,TGTGCCAGCAGCCCCGGGACAGTTTCTCCGATAGCCAAAAACATTCAGTACTTC
TRBD2,TRBJ2-2,many,TRBV7-2,CASSFIKRGSGELFF,TGTGCCAGCAGCTTTATTAAGCGGGGGTCCGGGGAGCTGTTTTTT
-,TRBJ2-5,few,TRBV10-3,CAISDGTVPETQYF,TGTGCCATCAGTGATGGTACAGTCCCGGAGACCCAGTACTTC
-,TRBJ2-5,few,TRBV20-1,CSARGQGRGETQYF,TGCAGTGCTAGGGGGCAGGGCCGTGGAGAGACCCAGTACTTC
-,TRBJ2-7,few,TRBV4-2,CASSQLGGSSYEQYF,TGTGCCAGCAGCCAGTTAGGTGGGTCTTCCTACGAGCAGTACTTC
-,TRBJ2-7,many,TRBV7-2,CASSFPTYEQYF,TGTGCCAGCAGCTTTCCAACCTACGAGCAGTACTTC
-,TRBJ1-1,few,TRBV6-1,CASGSGRDEAFF,TGTGCCAGCGGGTCCGGCAGGGATGAAGCTTTCTTT
-,TRBJ2-7,-,TRBV7-9,CASSLQASVYEQYF,TGTGCCAGCAGCTTACAGGCTTCGGTATACGAGCAGTACTTC
-,TRBJ2-3,few,TRBV19,CASSIRDTTDTQYF,TGTGCCAGTAGTATCCGGGACACCACAGATACGCAGTATTTT
-,TRBJ1-1,few,TRBV29-1,CSVEAPRDILEAFF,TGCAGCGTTGAAGCTCCCCGGGACATTCTTGAAGCTTTCTTT
TRBD1,TRBJ1-5,-,TRBV12-3/TRBV12-4,CASRYGMPGTGVLESGKQPQHF,TGTGCCAGCAGATATGGAATGCCCGGGACAGGGGTTTTAGAGAGCGGTAAGCAGCCCCAGCATTTT
TRBD1,TRBJ1-1,many,TRBV10-3,CAISGQGANEAFF,TGTGCCATCAGTGGACAGGGGGCAAATGAAGCTTTCTTT
-,TRBJ1-2,-,TRBV29-1,CSAPGGANYGYTF,TGCAGCGCCCCGGGAGGGGCTAACTATGGCTACACCTTC
-,TRBJ2-1,many,TRBV28,CASSPTRTYNEQFF,TGTGCCAGCAGCCCCACCCGCACCTACAATGAGCAGTTCTTC
TRBD1,TRBJ2-1,many,TRBV18,CASSPEQGFEQFF,TGTGCCAGCTCACCTGAACAGGGGTTTGAGCAGTTCTTC
TRBD1,TRBJ1-2,-,TRBV4-1,CASSRPGQGKNYGYTF,TGCGCCAGCAGCCGACCGGGACAGGGGAAAAACTATGGCTACACCTTC
TRBD1,TRBJ2-4,-,TRBV15,CATSRGDRGRGNIQYF,TGTGCCACCAGCAGAGGGGACAGGGGGCGCGGGAACATTCAGTACTTC
-,TRBJ2-5,many,TRBV20-1,CSANQVTQYF,TGCAGTGCTAACCAGGTGACCCAGTACTTC
-,TRBJ2-3,many,TRBV7-2,CASSPGQGTDTQYF,TGTGCCAGCAGCCCAGGGCAGGGTACAGATACGCAGTATTTT
-,TRBJ2-1,many,TRBV5-6,CASSLAGGASNEQFF,TGTGCCAGCAGCTTGGCCGGGGGCGCGAGTAATGAGCAGTTCTTC
-,TRBJ2-6,-,TRBV7-8,CASSLVTDGANVLTF,TGTGCCAGCAGCTTAGTTACGGATGGGGCCAACGTCCTGACTTTC
-,TRBJ1-1,many,TRBV7-8,CASSLSGLLNTEAFF,TGTGCCAGCAGCTTAAGTGGACTCTTGAACACTGAAGCTTTCTTT
-,TRBJ1-4,-,TRBV19,CASAPWGGGEDEKLFF,TGTGCCAGTGCCCCCTGGGGCGGGGGAGAGGATGAAAAACTGTTTTTT
TRBD1,TRBJ2-7,many,TRBV5-5,CASSTGAGTGFYEQYF,TGTGCCAGCAGCACGGGCGCCGGGACAGGGTTCTACGAGCAGTACTTC
-,TRBJ2-5,many,TRBV7-2,CASSNQGGQETQYF,TGTGCCAGCAGCAATCAGGGGGGGCAAGAGACCCAGTACTTC
-,TRBJ2-7,many,TRBV29-1,CSVGGGYEQYF,TGCAGCGTTGGAGGGGGTTACGAGCAGTACTTC
-,TRBJ2-7,many,TRBV19,CAGWPGTSSYEQYF,TGTGCCGGCTGGCCGGGAACAAGCTCCTACGAGCAGTACTTC
-,TRBJ1-5,many,TRBV27,CASSLEGGGFRPQHF,TGTGCCAGCAGTTTGGAGGGGGGGGGTTTTCGGCCCCAGCATTTT
-,TRBJ1-1,many,TRBV5-1,CASSLRASSNTEAFF,TGCGCCAGCAGCTTGAGGGCATCCTCGAACACTGAAGCTTTCTTT
-,TRBJ2-1,-,TRBV6-2/TRBV6-3,CASSYSMVSHYNEQFF,TGTGCCAGCAGTTACTCGATGGTCAGCCACTACAATGAGCAGTTCTTC
-,TRBJ1-2,many,TRBV6-6,CASSYDRVNYGYTF,TGTGCCAGCAGTTACGACAGAGTCAACTATGGCTACACCTTC
TRBD1,TRBJ1-1,many,TRBV11-1,CASSRGQGIMATEAFF,TGTGCCAGCAGCCGGGGACAGGGGATCATGGCCACTGAAGCTTTCTTT
TRBD1,TRBJ1-1,few,TRBV29-1,CSVVAGGNTEAFF,TGCAGCGTTGTTGCAGGGGGGAACACTGAAGCTTTCTTT
TRBD1,TRBJ2-3,many,TRBV7-2,CASSLESGGPDTQYF,TGTGCCAGCAGCCTAGAGTCAGGGGGCCCAGATACGCAGTATTTT
-,TRBJ1-5,many,TRBV6-5,CASSSDSGNQPQHF,TGTGCCAGCAGTTCGGACAGCGGCAATCAGCCCCAGCATTTT
TRBD1,TRBJ1-4,many,TRBV7-2,CASSLGTGQKLFF,TGTGCCAGCAGCTTAGGGACAGGCCAAAAACTGTTTTTT
-,TRBJ2-2,few,TRBV3-1,CASSQDRDTGELFF,TGTGCCAGCAGCCAAGATAGGGACACCGGGGAGCTGTTTTTT
-,TRBJ2-5,few,TRBV2,CASSEGLDETQYF,TGTGCCAGCAGTGAAGGACTAGATGAGACCCAGTACTTC
TRBD1,TRBJ1-2,many,TRBV18,CASSPTGTGGYGYTF,TGTGCCAGCTCACCCACCGGGACAGGGGGCTATGGCTACACCTTC
TRBD1,TRBJ2-1,many,TRBV6-2/TRBV6-3,CASSYRDRGPNEQFF,TGTGCCAGCAGTTACCGGGACAGGGGGCCCAATGAGCAGTTCTTC
TRBD1,TRBJ2-5,few,TRBV5-6,CASSLGTGVRETQYF,TGTGCCAGCAGCTTGGGAACAGGGGTTCGGGAGACCCAGTACTTC
TRBD2,TRBJ2-1,many,TRBV6-2/TRBV6-3,CASSYPQAGGYNEQFF,TGTGCCAGCAGTTATCCGCAAGCGGGGGGATACAATGAGCAGTTCTTC
-,TRBJ1-2,-,TRBV29-1,CSVELNYGYTF,TGCAGCGTGGAACTTAACTATGGCTACACCTTC
-,TRBJ1-2,-,TRBV4-3,CASSQEKGSRYDGYTF,TGCGCCAGCAGCCAAGAAAAGGGCTCGAGGTATGATGGCTACACCTTC
TRBD1,TRBJ2-3,-,TRBV3-1,CASSQDLVGRGPDTQYF,TGTGCCAGCAGCCAAGACCTTGTGGGCAGGGGGCCAGATACGCAGTATTTT
TRBD2,TRBJ2-5,many,TRBV7-9,CASRIAGGQETQYF,TGTGCCAGCAGGATAGCGGGGGGGCAGGAGACCCAGTACTTC
-,TRBJ1-5,many,TRBV7-9,CASSSGGGRSLNQPQHF,TGTGCCAGCAGCTCCGGAGGGGGAAGAAGCCTCAATCAGCCCCAGCATTTT
-,TRBJ2-7,many,TRBV28,CASSDLRVRATYEQYF,TGTGCCAGCAGCGACTTGAGGGTCAGGGCAACCTACGAGCAGTACTTC
-,TRBJ1-2,-,TRBV10-3,CAISDGRSEGYTF,TGTGCCATCAGTGATGGGAGGTCGGAGGGCTACACCTTC